A single sample is the source of the 20 T cell receptor beta chains below, sequenced in a study of blood T cell repertoires in COVID-19. Using immunoSEQ multiplex PCR, the repertoire was profiled, and TCRdb retains in-frame clones only, with some absent. This sample has some 250,000 clones; around 90% occur once, and the top ten carry 0.75% to 1%. Sequenced material: peripheral blood. The receptors derive from a middle-aged woman who had recovered from COVID-19.

The sample holds one count of this clone. The rearrangement links TRBV24-1 to TRBJ2-1, with D perhaps matching TRBD2 (5 bases). The V and J ends lost 4 bases and 4 bases respectively, with 16 bases between them. Germline V gene data show CDR1 as KGHDR and CDR2 as SFDVKD. The CDR3 contains 16 residues. Written as DNA, the CDR3 is TGTGCCACCAGTGACATGGACTCGCTCTTTTACAATGAGCAGTTCTTC. Protein: CATSDMDSLFYNEQFF.

This chain joins TRBV21-1 and TRBJ2-3; the table assigns TRBD1, which was not confirmed against the DNA. TRBV21-1 is listed as a pseudogene. The CDR3 consists of 14 residues. The CDR3 DNA follows: TGTGCCAGCAGGGGCCTTGTGGGTCCAGATACGCAGTATTTT. Translating gives CASRGLVGPDTQYF.

The V call is TRBV19, the J call TRBJ1-3, with D hard to call. The length of the CDR3 is 13 residues. Germline V lookup: CDR1 LNHDA, CDR2 SQIVND (reference sequence). V shed 8 bases and J shed 0 bases, with 8 bases lying between them. The CDR3: CASRTPSGNTIYF. CDR3 nucleotide sequence: TGTGCCAGTCGGACTCCCTCTGGAAACACCATATATTTT.

The CDR3 DNA is TGTGCCAGCACCCCCGGACTGGGTGAGCAGTTCTTC. It specifies CASTPGLGEQFF. The rearrangement links TRBV12-3 or TRBV12-4 to TRBJ2-1; a weak D match, TRBD2 (5 bases). V was trimmed by 7 bases and J by 9 bases, leaving 13 bases between them. This CDR3 is 12 amino acids long.

The CDR3 loop reads CASSLGLAGGEQYF. The CDR3 DNA follows: TGTGCCAGCAGTTTAGGGCTAGCGGGCGGCGAGCAGTACTTC. This sequence joins TRBV27 and TRBJ2-7, with 8 nucleotides matching TRBD2. Trimming took 2 bases from V and 6 from J; bases not matched to a gene: 6. CDR1 and CDR2 (germline): MNHEY, SMNVEV (reference sequence). This CDR3 comprises 14 residues.

The CDR3 region has the DNA TGCGCCAGCAGCCAACCCCAGGGGGAGTGGCTCTATGGCTACACCTTC. The encoded protein is CASSQPQGEWLYGYTF. The J gene is TRBJ1-2, the V gene TRBV4-1; the match to TRBD1 covers 7 bases. CDR3 size: 16 residues. The trim removed 2 bases at V and 4 bases at J, leaving 10 bases unmatched. Germline CDR1 is MGHRA and CDR2 is YSYEKL.

The gene calls are TRBV29-1 and TRBJ1-2; D gene uncertain. Germline-derived CDR1 and CDR2 are SQVTM and ANQGSEA. The CDR3 extends over 12 amino acids. V lost 2 bases, J lost 8 bases, and 12 bases lay in between. The CDR3 DNA sequence: TGCAGCGTTGAATGGCGATTGGGCGGCTACACCTTC. It specifies CSVEWRLGGYTF.

In this sample, this clone turned up a few times. The rearrangement links TRBV25-1 to TRBJ2-7, with 7 bases that match TRBD1. CDR3 size: 14 residues. The trim removed 8 bases at V and 4 bases at J, leaving 11 bases unmatched. CDR1 MGHDK and CDR2 SYGVNS come from the germline V gene. The DNA for the CDR3 is TGTGCCAGCGTCCCCGGGACAGTGAGATACGAGCAGTACTTC. Translated: CASVPGTVRYEQYF.

This sequence joins TRBV30 and TRBJ2-5; a possible D gene is TRBD1 (6 bases). Trimming removed 2 bases from V and 7 bases from J, with 8 bases in between. The CDR3 runs to 11 residues. Germline lookup yields CDR1 GTSNPN and CDR2 SVGIG (reference sequence). DNA for the CDR3: TGTGCCTGGAGTCCACAGGGGACCCAGTACTTC. Residues: CAWSPQGTQYF. Using reference TRBV30 and TRBJ2-5 for the parts outside the CDR3, the full variable domain is SQTIHQWPATLVQPVGSPLSLECTVEGTSNPNLYWYRQAAGRGLQLLFYSVGIGQISSEVPQNLSASRPQDRQFILSSKKLLLSDSGFYLCAWSPQGTQYFGPGTRLLVL.

The chain links TRBV11-3 to TRBJ1-1, with a possible D match to TRBD1 (5 bases). V was cut by 8 bases and J by 4 bases, with 23 bases left in between. The CDR3 totals 16 residues. Germline CDR1 is SGHNT and CDR2 is YENEEA. The CDR3 nucleotides are TGTGCCAGCGGGGGTCCGGGGACGTTCGGGAGCACTGAAGCTTTCTTT. This sequence encodes CASGGPGTFGSTEAFF. The full variable domain, with the rest looked up from reference TRBV11-3 and TRBJ1-1, is EAGVVQSPRYKIIEKKQPVAFWCNPISGHNTLYWYLQNLGQGPELLIRYENEEAVDDSQLPKDRFSAERLKGVDSTLKIQPAELGDSAVYLCASGGPGTFGSTEAFFGQGTRLTVV.

This chain joins TRBV4-3 and TRBJ2-1; TRBD2 aligns across 11 bases. Germline trimming cut 1 base from V and 5 bases from J; bases unmatched to any gene: 7. CDR1 is LGHNA, CDR2 YSLEER, per germline. The CDR3 is made up of 17 amino acids. CDR3 DNA sequence: TGCGCCAGCAGCCAAGTCCCGGGACTAGCGGTCGACAATGAGCAGTTCTTC. It translates to CASSQVPGLAVDNEQFF.

The chain employs TRBV7-2 and TRBJ2-7; 8 bases match TRBD2. With 5 bases clipped from V and 6 bases from J, the junction kept 9 bases outside the gene matches. This CDR3 spans 14 amino acids. Germline values: CDR1 SGHTA, CDR2 FQGNSA. CDR3 DNA: TGTGCCAGCAGCCCGGGGGGCGGGAGGTCCGAGCAGTACTTC. Amino acids: CASSPGGGRSEQYF.

The V gene is TRBV5-8, the J gene TRBJ1-5, with 8 positions matching TRBD1. Germline lookup yields CDR1 SGHTS and CDR2 YDEGEE. The junction had 7 bases not matched to a gene; V was cut back by 2 bases and J by 0 bases. There are 17 residues in the CDR3. CDR3 DNA: TGTGCCAGCAGCTTCCTGGGACAGGCAATTAGCAATCAGCCCCAGCATTTT. It is translated as CASSFLGQAISNQPQHF.

CDR3 coding DNA: TGCGCCAGCAGCTTGGAGGGACTAGCGGGAGCGGTAGATACGCAGTATTTT. This gives the protein CASSLEGLAGAVDTQYF. The chain employs TRBV5-1 and TRBJ2-3, with TRBD2 matching 14 bases. The CDR3 has 17 amino acids. The V segment lost 0 bases and the J segment 5 bases; nucleotides outside the gene matches: 5. Germline V lookup: CDR1 SGHRS, CDR2 YFSETQ.

The rearrangement uses TRBV11-2 and TRBJ1-6; 8 bases map to TRBD1. Germline CDR1 reads SGHAT; CDR2 reads FQNNGV. V was pared by 5 bases and J by 10 bases, with 4 bases of the junction left unmatched. CDR3 length equals 13 residues. The CDR3 reads CASSPRQGSPLHF. The CDR3 nucleotides read TGTGCCAGCAGCCCCCGACAGGGGTCACCCCTCCACTTT.

This clone was observed a single time. The genes are TRBV2 and TRBJ1-4; D possibly corresponds to TRBD1 (5 bases). The CDR3 contains 13 residues. The V gene lost 6 bases and the J gene lost 7 bases, with 12 bases spanning the gap. CDR1 and CDR2 (germline): SNHLY, FYNNEI. In nucleotides, the CDR3 is TGTGCCAGCAGCGACTCAGGGATTGAAAAACTGTTTTTT. Its protein product is CASSDSGIEKLFF.

The CDR3 loop reads CASSHPNSAVYEQYF. The CDR3, as DNA: TGTGCCAGCAGCCACCCCAATAGTGCCGTCTACGAGCAGTACTTC. This chain links TRBV27 with TRBJ2-7; the D is unclear. Germline loops: CDR1 MNHEY, CDR2 SMNVEV (reference sequence). V was cut by 6 bases and J by 3 bases, with 18 bases left in between. This CDR3 contains 15 residues.

This chain connects TRBV6-5 to TRBJ1-4; D remains ambiguous. The CDR3 runs to 14 residues. The germline V gene encodes CDR1 MNHEY and CDR2 SVGAGI. The V end was cut by 2 bases, the J end by 7 bases, with 11 bases between. This CDR3 reads CASSYRGPREKLFF. CDR3 bases: TGTGCCAGCAGTTACCGCGGGCCTCGTGAAAAACTGTTTTTT.

V and J are TRBV2 and TRBJ2-1, with TRBD1 identical over 7 bases. Trimming at V came to 6 bases and at J to 1 base, leaving 6 bases not matched to a gene. Germline V gene sequence: CDR1 SNHLY, CDR2 FYNNEI. This CDR3 has 15 amino acids. The CDR3 protein is CASSRDRGSYNEQFF. Written as DNA, the CDR3 is TGTGCCAGCAGCCGGGACAGAGGATCCTACAATGAGCAGTTCTTC. The complete variable domain, with remaining parts taken from reference TRBV2 and TRBJ2-1, reads EPEVTQTPSHQVTQMGQEVILRCVPISNHLYFYWYRQILGQKVEFLVSFYNNEISEKSEIFDDQFSVERPDGSNFTLKIRSTKLEDSAMYFCASSRDRGSYNEQFFGPGTRLTVL.

V and J are TRBV27 and TRBJ2-5; 7 positions match TRBD1. Germline-derived CDR1 and CDR2 are MNHEY and SMNVEV (reference sequence). There are 12 residues in the CDR3. With 6 bases clipped from V and 11 bases from J, the junction kept 9 bases outside the gene matches. This chain's CDR3 is CASSPGAGGQYF. DNA of the CDR3: TGTGCCAGCAGCCCCGGCGCAGGGGGACAGTACTTC.